These T cell receptor beta chains were read from a single sample in a study of radiotherapy plus CTLA-4 blockade in lung cancer. The protocol was immunoSEQ multiplex PCR, while the TCRdb copy is restricted to in-frame clones and leaves out a portion. The data contain about 98,000 clones, more than 75% of them singletons. The specimen comprised peripheral blood, sampled from a patient treated with radiotherapy plus ipilimumab. The origin of the receptors is a human donor with non-small cell lung cancer who had a partial response to radiotherapy plus ipilimumab. The CDR3 runs from the conserved cysteine through the conserved F or W. D genes are given only for firm matches. Rows may omit the clone size; those that give it use once, few, many or a size class.

v_gene	abundance	d_gene	j_gene	CDR3aa	CDR3nt
TRBV2	-	TRBD1	TRBJ2-3	CASSLDRGLVTDTQYF	TGTGCCAGCAGTCTGGACAGGGGTTTGGTAACAGATACGCAGTATTTT
TRBV6-6	-	TRBD1	TRBJ2-5	CASSSTGGEETQYF	TGTGCCAGCAGTTCTACAGGGGGCGAGGAGACCCAGTACTTC
TRBV4-2	few	-	TRBJ1-3	CASSQGHGGNTIYF	TGTGCCAGCAGCCAAGGACACGGTGGAAACACCATATATTTT
TRBV10-2	-	-	TRBJ2-5	CASSDPDSRHQETQYF	TGCGCCAGCAGTGATCCGGACAGCCGTCACCAAGAGACCCAGTACTTC
TRBV7-9	-	TRBD1	TRBJ1-4	CASSSQGATNEKLFF	TGTGCCAGCAGTTCTCAGGGGGCGACTAATGAAAAACTGTTTTTT
TRBV11-2	-	TRBD2	TRBJ2-1	CASSLVQGLANEQFF	TGTGCCAGCAGCTTAGTGCAGGGACTAGCCAATGAGCAGTTCTTC
TRBV6-5	-	TRBD1	TRBJ2-2	CASSYSDRGYTGELFF	TGTGCCAGCAGTTACTCTGACAGGGGGTACACCGGGGAGCTGTTTTTT
TRBV14	-	-	TRBJ2-3	CASSQGARSDTQYF	TGTGCCAGCAGCCAAGGGGCCAGATCAGATACGCAGTATTTT
TRBV19	-	TRBD1	TRBJ1-6	CASRDREAQNSPLHF	TGTGCCAGTAGGGACAGGGAGGCACAGAATTCACCCCTCCACTTT
TRBV18	-	-	TRBJ1-1	CASSPEGRTEAFF	TGTGCCAGCTCACCTGAGGGCCGCACTGAAGCTTTCTTT
TRBV28	-	TRBD2	TRBJ2-5	CASTPASGKPAETQYF	TGTGCCAGCACCCCGGCTAGCGGGAAGCCGGCAGAGACCCAGTACTTC
TRBV6-5	-	-	TRBJ2-5	CASELGRAQETQYF	TGTGCCAGCGAGTTGGGGCGCGCTCAAGAGACCCAGTACTTC
TRBV7-9	-	TRBD1	TRBJ2-1	CASSPGGGTGGNEQFF	TGTGCCAGCAGCCCGGGAGGCGGGACAGGGGGAAATGAGCAGTTCTTC
TRBV19	-	TRBD1	TRBJ2-1	CASSIGGGGQFF	TGTGCCAGTAGTATAGGAGGGGGCGGGCAGTTCTTC
TRBV20-1	-	-	TRBJ2-3	CSAREPGQQYF	TGCAGTGCTAGAGAACCGGGACAGCAGTATTTT
TRBV6-6	-	-	TRBJ1-3	CASSLYRDGNTIYF	TGTGCCAGCAGCCTCTACAGGGACGGAAACACCATATATTTT
TRBV5-4	-	TRBD2	TRBJ2-7	CASSLSSGSYEQYF	TGTGCCAGCAGCTTGTCTAGCGGGTCCTACGAGCAGTACTTC
TRBV10-3	-	-	TRBJ2-2	CAISESPGTGELFF	TGTGCCATCAGTGAGTCGCCAGGGACCGGGGAGCTGTTTTTT
TRBV28	-	-	TRBJ1-5	CASSLSSRVSQPQHF	TGTGCCAGCAGTTTATCTAGTCGGGTTAGTCAGCCCCAGCATTTT
TRBV10-1	-	TRBD2	TRBJ2-2	CASSPGTSGTGELFF	TGCGCCAGCAGTCCCGGGACTAGCGGCACCGGGGAGCTGTTTTTT
TRBV7-3	-	TRBD2	TRBJ2-1	CASSPTGTTSYNEQFF	TGTGCCAGCAGCCCCACCGGGACTACCTCCTACAATGAGCAGTTCTTC
TRBV7-9	few	TRBD2	TRBJ2-1	CASSDSGRGYNEQFF	TGTGCCAGCAGCGATAGCGGGAGGGGTTACAATGAGCAGTTCTTC
TRBV5-1	few	-	TRBJ1-4	CASSFGDSNEKLFF	TGCGCCAGCAGCTTTGGAGATTCTAATGAAAAACTGTTTTTT
TRBV10-3	-	TRBD2	TRBJ2-1	CAISEGSGRNEQFF	TGTGCCATCAGTGAGGGTAGCGGGAGGAATGAGCAGTTCTTC
TRBV21-1	-	-	TRBJ2-2	CASSRAFTDTGELFF	TGTGCCAGCAGCAGAGCGTTTACAGACACCGGAGAGCTGTTTTTT
TRBV18	few	-	TRBJ1-1	CASSPNQGGGTEAFF	TGTGCCAGCTCACCAAATCAGGGAGGTGGCACTGAAGCTTTCTTT
TRBV5-4	-	TRBD1	TRBJ1-2	CASSYGQGNYGYTF	TGTGCCAGCAGCTACGGACAGGGGAACTATGGCTACACCTTC
TRBV7-2	-	TRBD2	TRBJ2-7	CASSSGLAGYEQYF	TGTGCCAGCAGCTCCGGACTAGCGGGCTACGAGCAGTACTTC
TRBV9	-	-	TRBJ2-3	CASSVLGPPSDTQYF	TGTGCCAGCAGCGTCCTGGGGCCACCTTCAGATACGCAGTATTTT
TRBV9	-	-	TRBJ2-7	CASSQSFSSYEQYF	TGTGCCAGCAGCCAGTCCTTCAGCTCCTACGAGCAGTACTTC
TRBV2	-	-	TRBJ2-3	CASSVTTRPSDTQYF	TGTGCCAGCAGTGTGACTACCCGGCCCTCAGATACGCAGTATTTT
TRBV7-3	-	-	TRBJ2-6	CASSPRPVSGANVLTF	TGTGCCAGCAGCCCGAGGCCAGTCTCTGGGGCCAACGTCCTGACTTTC
TRBV6-5	-	-	TRBJ2-7	CACGETSSYEQYF	TGTGCCTGCGGTGAGACCAGCTCCTACGAGCAGTACTTC
TRBV30	few	-	TRBJ1-5	CAWSTGTSNQPQHF	TGTGCCTGGTCAACCGGGACATCCAATCAGCCCCAGCATTTT
TRBV5-1	-	-	TRBJ1-4	CASSNNQGNEKLFF	TGCGCCAGCAGCAATAACCAGGGGAATGAAAAACTGTTTTTT
TRBV10-1	-	-	TRBJ1-1	CASSESTGMNTEAFF	TGCGCCAGCAGTGAGTCGACAGGCATGAACACTGAAGCTTTCTTT
TRBV28	-	TRBD1	TRBJ1-5	CASSPSGTESNQPQHF	TGTGCCAGCAGTCCATCCGGGACAGAAAGTAATCAGCCCCAGCATTTT
TRBV7-4	-	-	TRBJ2-7	CASSSGELSYEQYF	TGTGCCAGCAGCTCCGGGGAGCTCTCCTACGAGCAGTACTTC
TRBV19	few	-	TRBJ1-5	CATKKGPRGNQPQHF	TGTGCCACTAAAAAGGGGCCCCGAGGCAATCAGCCCCAGCATTTT
TRBV28	-	TRBD1	TRBJ2-6	CASSLGQELSGANVLTF	TGTGCCAGCAGTTTGGGACAGGAACTCTCTGGGGCCAACGTCCTGACTTTC
TRBV28	once	TRBD2	TRBJ2-7	CASSPGGTSGGTQYF	TGTGCCAGCAGTCCCGGGGGGACTAGCGGTGGTACGCAGTACTTC
TRBV5-1	few	-	TRBJ1-1	CASSRGGEGGTEAFF	TGCGCCAGCAGCAGGGGTGGGGAAGGGGGCACTGAAGCTTTCTTT
TRBV10-2	-	TRBD2	TRBJ2-1	CASIAGGLYNEQFF	TGCGCCAGCATAGCGGGGGGACTATACAATGAGCAGTTCTTC
TRBV5-1	-	-	TRBJ1-1	CASSLRGGGTEAFF	TGCGCCAGCAGCTTGAGGGGCGGGGGCACTGAAGCTTTCTTT
TRBV5-1	-	TRBD2	TRBJ2-5	CASSLLAGVYQETQYF	TGCGCCAGCAGCTTGCTTGCGGGAGTGTACCAAGAGACCCAGTACTTC
TRBV2	-	-	TRBJ2-7	CASREQGLDEQYF	TGTGCCAGCAGGGAACAGGGACTCGACGAGCAGTACTTC